This TCR beta chain appears in the sequencing data of a study of cytomegalovirus exposure and HLA in healthy donors. Study overall: Earlier results showed 90 million to 120 million unique TCR beta sequences derived from some 180 million T cells. Counted in an early data release were about 80 million unique TCRs from HLA-typed donors.

The PCR contained 60 Vbeta and 13 Jbeta primers. Repertoires were generated with immunoSEQ multiplex PCR, while TCRdb's copy carries only in-frame clones and drops some. There are 150,000 to 200,000 clones in the sample; 68% occur only once, and less than 1.5% lies in the top ten. V shed 4 bases and J shed 1 base, with 7 bases lying between them. Germline CDR1 reads SGHRS; CDR2 reads YFSETQ. The CDR3 is 13 residues long. With respect to this clone: Antigen: not known.

The study's findings and limits: Later analysis associated a missense DCLRE1C variant with TCR beta V- and J-gene trimming. TCR beta sequences reportedly predicted most subjects' HLA-A and HLA-B alleles accurately.

This TCR was recovered from a man between 45 and 60 years old in good health and CMV-seronegative. The V call is TRBV5-1, the J call TRBJ2-3; D perhaps matches TRBD2 (5 bases). Sequencing was performed on PBMCs. Here the CDR3 reads CASSEGGTDTQYF. CDR3 sequence (DNA): TGCGCCAGCAGCGAGGGCGGCACAGATACGCAGTATTTT.